Listed below are T cell receptor beta chains from one sample, sequenced in a study of cytomegalovirus exposure and HLA in healthy donors. Produced via immunoSEQ multiplex PCR; TCRdb's table is partial and in-frame only. The table includes some 85,000 clones, roughly 84% detected once. Material for sequencing was PBMCs. These receptors were taken from a young man in good health and CMV-seronegative. Both conserved end residues are part of each CDR3. Fields, in order: clone size, CDR3 length, D gene, V gene, J gene, CDR3 DNA, CDR3 protein. D genes are given only for firm matches. Not all rows give a size; the values are once, few, many and, for expanded clones, a class.

.,13,.,TRBV13,TRBJ2-7,TGTGCCAGCAGCTCGACAGATTCGTACGAGCAGTACTTC,CASSSTDSYEQYF
.,14,TRBD1,TRBV5-4,TRBJ1-4,TGTGCCAGCAGCTGGGACAGCGGCAGGGAAAAACTGTTTTTT,CASSWDSGREKLFF
.,14,TRBD1,TRBV5-5,TRBJ1-2,TGTGCCAGCAGCCAGGGACAGCCTAACTATGGCTACACCTTC,CASSQGQPNYGYTF
.,13,.,TRBV7-6,TRBJ2-7,TGTGCCAGCAGCTTACGGAGTATCCACGAGCAGTACTTC,CASSLRSIHEQYF
.,12,.,TRBV18,TRBJ1-1,TGTGCCAGCTCACCTCTTGACACTGAAGCTTTCTTT,CASSPLDTEAFF
.,13,.,TRBV7-9,TRBJ1-2,TGTGCCAGCAGCCCACCGCTAGGCCATGGCTACACCTTC,CASSPPLGHGYTF
.,13,.,TRBV7-9,TRBJ1-2,TGTGCCAGCAGCTTACAGGGTAACTATGGCTACACCTTC,CASSLQGNYGYTF
.,14,TRBD2,TRBV6-1,TRBJ2-1,TGTGCCAGCGGTATAGCGGGACTAAGCAATGAGCAGTTCTTC,CASGIAGLSNEQFF
.,13,TRBD1,TRBV30,TRBJ1-6,TGTGCCTGGACCGGACAGGGGTCATCTCCCCTCCACTTT,CAWTGQGSSPLHF
.,12,TRBD1,TRBV29-1,TRBJ1-2,TGCAGCGTTGAAAAGACAGGGGCCGGCTACACCTTC,CSVEKTGAGYTF
.,17,.,TRBV30,TRBJ2-5,TGTGCCTGGAGTGCAGCCCCACTAGCTGGGATTCAAGAGACCCAGTACTTC,CAWSAAPLAGIQETQYF
.,15,.,TRBV7-9,TRBJ2-3,TGTGCCAGCAGCTTGCAGACTACGGGCACAGATACGCAGTATTTT,CASSLQTTGTDTQYF
.,14,TRBD2,TRBV6-1,TRBJ2-7,TGTGCCAGCAACCCCCTAGCGGGGCCCTACGAGCAGTACTTC,CASNPLAGPYEQYF
.,16,.,TRBV2,TRBJ1-5,TGTGCCAGCAGTGAAGCGCTGGGCAGGGGCAATCAGCCCCAGCATTTT,CASSEALGRGNQPQHF
.,14,TRBD2,TRBV5-1,TRBJ2-3,TGCGCCAGCCGGGGGGGTGGGTCAACAGATACGCAGTATTTT,CASRGGGSTDTQYF
.,15,.,TRBV5-1,TRBJ1-1,TGCGCCAGCAGCTTACGGAGGCTGGGCATGACTGAAGCTTTCTTT,CASSLRRLGMTEAFF
.,13,.,TRBV7-2,TRBJ2-2,TGTGCCAGCAGCGGGTCGGGGACCGGGGAGCTGTTTTTT,CASSGSGTGELFF
once,12,.,TRBV5-4,TRBJ1-1,TGTGCCAGCAGTCTCGTGAAGGAGCAAGCTTTCTTT,CASSLVKEQAFF
once,18,TRBD1,TRBV23-1,TRBJ2-7,TGCGCCAGCAGTCAATCCCCACAGGGGCGGAAAAGCCCTACGAGGCAGTACTTC,CASSQSPQGRKSPTRQYF
.,19,TRBD2,TRBV5-1,TRBJ2-1,TGCGCCAGCAGCTTGGTGGCGGGAGGTCTTACCGGGGCCTACAATGAGCAGTTCTTC,CASSLVAGGLTGAYNEQFF
few,15,.,TRBV6-6,TRBJ2-1,TGTGCCAGCAGTTACTACGATGGACTCTACAATGAGCAGTTCTTC,CASSYYDGLYNEQFF
.,14,.,TRBV6-1,TRBJ2-2,TGTGCCAGCAGCGCTATCGGGTTCACCGGGGAGCTGTTTTTT,CASSAIGFTGELFF